In its sample, the clone carrying this T cell receptor beta chain was seen many times. Its matching antigen is unknown. Time point specified: sample taken at primary tumor resection. There were 70 to 80 donors, all of them untreated patients with early-stage non-small cell lung cancer. This sample was included in a study of spatial heterogeneity in lung cancer. Study-level points and caveats: Ubiquitous, expanded tumor-derived TCRs were more frequently observed in blood at resection than at follow-up.

The presence of a unique molecular identifier marked each TCR cDNA molecule. TCRdb re-derived calls from the 5' RACE reads in MiXCR, one entry per CDR3 protein. Of about 23,000 distinct CDR3 sequences in the sample, approximately 4.8% were seen once. Germline values: CDR1 MDHEN, CDR2 SYDVKM. The CDR3 extends over 13 amino acids. V was trimmed by 5 bases and J by 6 bases, leaving 12 bases between them. Sequencing was performed on PBMCs, taken at surgery. The clonotype originates from a male donor with early-stage non-small cell lung cancer. This chain links TRBV28 with TRBJ2-3; D gene unclear. CDR3 sequence: CASSNHETDTQYF. In nucleotides, the CDR3 is TGTGCCAGCAGTAACCACGAAACCGATACGCAGTATTTT.